This is a list of T cell receptor beta chains from one sample in a study of Ad26.COV2.S vaccination and SARS-CoV-2 variants. The protocol was immunoSEQ multiplex PCR, while the TCRdb copy is restricted to in-frame clones and leaves out a portion. The sample includes 300,000 to 400,000 clones, less than 90% seen only once; the top ten take about 10%. The sequencing here drew on peripheral blood, taken in a trial of Ad26.COV2.S vaccine versus placebo. These receptors were obtained from a person aged 18 to 65 who received the Ad26.COV2.S COVID-19 vaccine or a placebo. The CDR3 runs from the conserved cysteine through the conserved F or W. D genes are given only for firm matches. Not every row has a clone size; where given, it reads once, few, many or a size class.

J: TRBJ1-5; D: -; V: TRBV19; size: -; DNA: TGTGCCAGTAGTATGGGCGGGCAGATCAATCAGCCCCAGCATTTT; CDR3: CASSMGGQINQPQHF
J: TRBJ2-7; D: -; V: TRBV7-2; size: -; DNA: TGTGCCAGCAGCTTAGTTGAATCCTACGAGCAGTACTTC; CDR3: CASSLVESYEQYF
J: TRBJ2-5; D: TRBD1; V: TRBV7-8; size: once; DNA: TGTGCCAGCAGCCAGGGGGACGGCCTATTGACCCAGTACTTC; CDR3: CASSQGDGLLTQYF
J: TRBJ2-1; D: -; V: TRBV19; size: -; DNA: TGTGCCAGTAGTCCCCATCACGATGAGCAGTTCTTC; CDR3: CASSPHHDEQFF
J: TRBJ2-7; D: TRBD1; V: TRBV7-8; size: -; DNA: TGTGCCAGCAGCTTAGGGCAGGGGGCTGGTTACGAGCAGTACTTC; CDR3: CASSLGQGAGYEQYF
J: TRBJ2-7; D: TRBD1; V: TRBV18; size: -; DNA: TGTGCCAGCTCACCGGGACAGGGGAGTGGAGCCTACGAGCAGTACTTC; CDR3: CASSPGQGSGAYEQYF
J: TRBJ2-3; D: -; V: TRBV27; size: -; DNA: TGTGCCAGCAAAAAAACAGGGTCAGATACGCAGTATTTT; CDR3: CASKKTGSDTQYF
J: TRBJ2-1; D: TRBD2; V: TRBV24-1; size: -; DNA: TGTGCCACCAGTGCAGCGGGGCTCAATGAGCAGTTCTTC; CDR3: CATSAAGLNEQFF
J: TRBJ2-3; D: TRBD2; V: TRBV9; size: -; DNA: TGTGCCAGCAGCGCGCCCTTTGGAACAGGGACTAGCGGGACACCAGATACGCAGTATTTT; CDR3: CASSAPFGTGTSGTPDTQYF
J: TRBJ2-5; D: -; V: TRBV11-3; size: -; DNA: TGTGCCAGCAGCCGTAGGTTCCAAGAGACCCAGTACTTC; CDR3: CASSRRFQETQYF
J: TRBJ2-7; D: TRBD2; V: TRBV27; size: -; DNA: TGTGCCAGCACCTCGGGAAGCGGGAGGGCGTTCGAGCAGTACTTC; CDR3: CASTSGSGRAFEQYF
J: TRBJ2-7; D: -; V: TRBV12-3/TRBV12-4; size: -; DNA: TGTGCCAGCAGTTTTGGGCAGTCCTACGAGCAGTACTTC; CDR3: CASSFGQSYEQYF
J: TRBJ1-6; D: -; V: TRBV7-8; size: once; DNA: TGTGCCAGCAGCCAAGCAGGAATAAATTCACCCCTCCACTTT; CDR3: CASSQAGINSPLHF
J: TRBJ2-2; D: -; V: TRBV25-1; size: -; DNA: TGTGCCAGCAGTAAGGGGGTCACCGGGGAGCTGTTTTTT; CDR3: CASSKGVTGELFF
J: TRBJ1-6; D: TRBD1; V: TRBV28; size: few; DNA: TGTGCCAGCAGTCCACCTGGACAGGGGAACAATTCACCCCTCCACTTT; CDR3: CASSPPGQGNNSPLHF
J: TRBJ2-1; D: TRBD2; V: TRBV4-2; size: -; DNA: TGTGCCAGCAGCCAAGATCTATATGGGGCGGGGGGAGAACAGTTCTTC; CDR3: CASSQDLYGAGGEQFF
J: TRBJ1-1; D: TRBD1; V: TRBV5-5; size: -; DNA: TGTGCCAGCAGCCAATCACAGGGGGGGACTGAAGCTTTCTTT; CDR3: CASSQSQGGTEAFF
J: TRBJ1-3; D: -; V: TRBV4-3; size: many; DNA: TGCGCCAGCAGCCAAGAAGGACCCGGCTCTGGAAACACCATATATTTT; CDR3: CASSQEGPGSGNTIYF
J: TRBJ2-5; D: TRBD2; V: TRBV5-1; size: -; DNA: TGCGCCAGCAGCACTCCGGGACTAGGGCAAGAGACCCAGTACTTC; CDR3: CASSTPGLGQETQYF
J: TRBJ2-1; D: -; V: TRBV18; size: -; DNA: TGTGCCAGCTCGGTAGGGGGGTCGATGAATGAGCAGTTCTTC; CDR3: CASSVGGSMNEQFF
J: TRBJ1-1; D: TRBD1; V: TRBV4-2; size: -; DNA: TGTGCCAGCAGCCAGGGTACAGGGGCTGAAGCTTTCTTT; CDR3: CASSQGTGAEAFF
J: TRBJ2-1; D: TRBD2; V: TRBV3-1/TRBV3-2; size: once; DNA: TGTGCCAGCAGCCCCCTCAGGACTAGCGGGGACTCCTACAATGAGCAGTTCTTC; CDR3: CASSPLRTSGDSYNEQFF
J: TRBJ2-7; D: TRBD2; V: TRBV6-5; size: -; DNA: TGTGCCTCCAAGGGACTAGCGGGACCCTACGAGCAGTACTTC; CDR3: CASKGLAGPYEQYF
J: TRBJ1-3; D: -; V: TRBV11-2; size: few; DNA: TGTGCCAGCAGCTCCCTGGTCTTGGAACCAGGAAACACCATATATTTT; CDR3: CASSSLVLEPGNTIYF
J: TRBJ1-2; D: -; V: TRBV4-2; size: once; DNA: TGTGCCAGCAGCCAAGAAAGCGGGTATGGCTACACCTTC; CDR3: CASSQESGYGYTF
J: TRBJ2-5; D: TRBD1; V: TRBV10-3; size: -; DNA: TGTGCCATCAGTGGGGGGGACAGGGCAGAGACCCAGTACTTC; CDR3: CAISGGDRAETQYF
J: TRBJ2-5; D: -; V: TRBV7-2; size: -; DNA: TGTGCCAGCAGCTTAGCGGGGGTCCCGAGGGAGACCCAGTACTTC; CDR3: CASSLAGVPRETQYF
J: TRBJ1-5; D: TRBD1; V: TRBV7-2; size: -; DNA: TGTGCCAGCAGCTCGACAGGGCCCAATCAGCCCCAGCATTTT; CDR3: CASSSTGPNQPQHF
J: TRBJ2-7; D: -; V: TRBV2; size: -; DNA: TGTGCCAGCAGGGCCGGGACGTACCCCTACGAGCAGTACTTC; CDR3: CASRAGTYPYEQYF
J: TRBJ2-7; D: -; V: TRBV28; size: -; DNA: TGTGCCAGCAGTCCTCGGACTTATCCCTACGAGCAGTACTTC; CDR3: CASSPRTYPYEQYF